The clone carrying this TCR beta chain has a handful of counts. This sample stems from a study of shared T cell receptors in the human thymus. Libraries were prepared by immunoSEQ multiplex PCR; TCRdb keeps only in-frame clonotypes and omits some of them. There are over 350,000 clones in the sample; roughly 94% occur only once, and approximately 0.02% lies in the top ten. Per the germline V gene, CDR1 is MGHDK and CDR2 is SYGVNS. The V and J ends lost 5 bases and 6 bases respectively, with 13 bases between them. The CDR3 covers 13 residues. Sequences were obtained from thymocytes. The receptor was isolated from a human donor. The chain links TRBV25-1 to TRBJ1-1; tentatively, D is TRBD1 (5 bases). CDR3 region: CASSHIQDPEAFF. CDR3 bases: TGTGCCAGCAGTCATATACAGGATCCTGAAGCTTTCTTT.